These T cell receptor beta chains were read from a single sample in a study of identical twins. From the 5' RACE reads, TCRdb called clonotypes with MiXCR, one entry per CDR3 protein. The table lists around 1.7 million distinct CDR3 sequences, about 32% of them singletons. Sequenced: cord blood. The receptors were sampled from a newborn girl in good health. CDR3s include the opening cysteine and the closing phenylalanine or tryptophan. A D gene is named only where the DNA matches it firmly. Clone size is given for some rows only: seen once, a few or many times, or a class if the clone is expanded.

V gene	D gene	J gene	clone size	CDR3 DNA	CDR3 protein
TRBV6-1	.	TRBJ2-7	.	TGTGCCAGCAGTGATCCAAATTTCCGACAGTCCCTCTACGAGCAGTACTTC	CASSDPNFRQSLYEQYF
TRBV10-1	TRBD2	TRBJ2-5	few	TGCGCCAGGGGACTAGCGGGGGCCCATGTTCAAGAGACCCAGTACTTC	CARGLAGAHVQETQYF
TRBV20-1	TRBD2	TRBJ2-3	.	TGCAGTGCTAGAGATGGGAGCGGGGGGAGATTCACAGATACGCAGTATTTT	CSARDGSGGRFTDTQYF
TRBV6-6	TRBD2	TRBJ2-7	many	TGTGCCAGCAGTTACTCGCGGGGGGTCTACGAGCAGTACTTC	CASSYSRGVYEQYF
TRBV25-1	.	TRBJ1-1	.	TGTGCCAGCAGTGCCCGGGCCGTGGTAGGGACTGAAGCTTTCTTT	CASSARAVVGTEAFF
TRBV7-6	TRBD2	TRBJ2-1	.	TGTGCCAGCAGGGGGGGTCTAGCGGGTAATGAGCAGTTCTTC	CASRGGLAGNEQFF
TRBV2	.	TRBJ2-7	.	TGTGCCAGCAGTGCGCGGCAGATATCCTACGAGCAGTACTTC	CASSARQISYEQYF
TRBV11-2	.	TRBJ2-5	.	TGTGCCAGCAGCTTAGATCGCAGGAACGAGACCCAGTACTTC	CASSLDRRNETQYF
TRBV5-6	TRBD1	TRBJ2-7	.	TGTGCCAGCAGCGCCGGGACAGGCCAAGTCTACGAGCAGTACTTC	CASSAGTGQVYEQYF
TRBV20-1	.	TRBJ1-2	few	TGCAGTGCTAGAGAATTAGGTCACTATGGCTACACCTTC	CSARELGHYGYTF
TRBV2	TRBD2	TRBJ2-3	.	TGTGCCAGCAGACGGACTAGCGGGGAAGATACGCAGTATTTT	CASRRTSGEDTQYF
TRBV10-1	TRBD1	TRBJ1-2	few	TGCGCCAGCAGTGAGCCGACACAGGGGGCTGACTATGGCTACACCTTC	CASSEPTQGADYGYTF
TRBV7-9	TRBD1	TRBJ1-2	many	TGTGCCAGCAGCTTAAAACAGGGGTATGGCTACACCTTC	CASSLKQGYGYTF
TRBV20-1	TRBD2	TRBJ2-7	.	TGCAGTGCTAGGGTTCCGGGAGGGGCGAACGAGCAGTACTTC	CSARVPGGANEQYF
TRBV7-6	.	TRBJ1-2	few	TGTGCCAGCAGCCCCTACTACGGGACACCTAACTATGGCTACACCTTC	CASSPYYGTPNYGYTF
TRBV6-6	.	TRBJ2-7	.	TGTGCCAGCAGTTGTCCTAGTTCCTACGAGCAGTACTTC	CASSCPSSYEQYF
TRBV5-1	TRBD1	TRBJ1-5	.	TGCGCCAGCAGCGAGACCCCGGGACAGGGGAAGCCCCAGCATTTT	CASSETPGQGKPQHF
TRBV28	.	TRBJ1-4	few	TGTGCCAGCGGAGGGACGCCTGAAAAACTGTTTTTT	CASGGTPEKLFF
TRBV4-2	TRBD1	TRBJ2-5	.	TGTGCCAGCAGCCAACGGGACAGGGGGGTCGCGGAGACCCAGTACTTC	CASSQRDRGVAETQYF
TRBV5-1	TRBD2	TRBJ2-2	.	TGCGCCAGCAGCTTGTCCAGCGGGGGGCTGAACACCGGGGAGCTGTTTTTT	CASSLSSGGLNTGELFF
TRBV20-1	.	TRBJ2-7	.	TGCAGTTCTAGGTCGTCCTACGAGCAGTACTTC	CSSRSSYEQYF
TRBV6-5	.	TRBJ2-3	.	TGTGCCAGCAGGGTTAATCTAGCGAGCCCCACAGATACGCAGTATTTT	CASRVNLASPTDTQYF
TRBV7-2	.	TRBJ2-7	few	TGTGCCAGCAGCTTAGCGCGCCACGGCTCCTACGAGCAGTACTTC	CASSLARHGSYEQYF
TRBV4-1	.	TRBJ1-6	few	TGCGCCAGCAGCCAAGATCCAGGGGATAATTCACCCCTCCACTTT	CASSQDPGDNSPLHF
TRBV29-1	.	TRBJ1-2	.	TGCAGCGTTTCTCAGGGAACCTATGGCTACACCTTC	CSVSQGTYGYTF
TRBV29-1	TRBD2	TRBJ2-7	many	TGCAGCGTTGTTGGGGGAGGGTACGAGCAGTACTTC	CSVVGGGYEQYF
TRBV20-1	.	TRBJ2-7	few	TGCAGTGCTAGAGTACAGGATCCCTACGAGCAGTACTTC	CSARVQDPYEQYF
TRBV2	.	TRBJ1-1	.	TGTGCCAGCCAAGTGGGGTGGGTGGGCACTGAAGCTTTCTTT	CASQVGWVGTEAFF
TRBV29-1	TRBD1	TRBJ2-1	few	TGCAGCGTTGAATGGGACAGTCTATACAATGAGCAGTTCTTC	CSVEWDSLYNEQFF
TRBV25-1	TRBD2	TRBJ2-3	.	TGTGCCAGCAGTGACCCCCCCGGGACTAGCGGGTCAGATACGCAGTATTTT	CASSDPPGTSGSDTQYF
TRBV12-3/TRBV12-4	TRBD1	TRBJ2-2	.	TGTGCCAGCAGCCGTCAGGGGGCGAACGGGGAGCTGTTTTTT	CASSRQGANGELFF
TRBV5-1	.	TRBJ1-2	.	TGCGCCAGCAGCTTGGACCCTGTGGATGGCTACACCTTC	CASSLDPVDGYTF